This T cell receptor beta chain was captured in a study of blood T cells in healthy people across ages. Primed by a sample-barcoded 5' primer and a J-beta primer mix, a second PCR proceeded for roughly 6 to 12 cycles. One entry per CDR3 protein, called by TCRdb with MiXCR from the 5' RACE reads. In the table there are approximately 780,000 distinct CDR3 sequences, around 25% of which are singletons. Per the germline V gene, CDR1 is SGHTA and CDR2 is FQGNSA. The CDR3 loop spans 15 amino acids. The germline V and J ends were trimmed by 1 base and 7 bases, with 14 bases remaining between them. These data were likewise used in another study, on T cells of mothers and their children.

The chain has TRBV7-2 and TRBJ2-1, with a tentative D call TRBD2 (6 bases). This receptor was identified in a boy under 18 in good health. The specimen sequenced was blood. The chain's CDR3 is CASSLVTGLVNEQFF. The DNA of the CDR3 is TGTGCCAGCAGCTTAGTTACGGGACTCGTAAATGAGCAGTTCTTC. Full variable domain (outside the CDR3, taken from reference TRBV7-2 and TRBJ2-1): GAGVSQSPSNKVTEKGKDVELRCDPISGHTALYWYRQSLGQGLEFLIYFQGNSAPDKSGLPSDRFSAERTGGSVSTLTIQRTQQEDSAVYLCASSLVTGLVNEQFFGPGTRLTVL.